What follows are 29 T cell receptor beta chains derived from one specimen sequenced in a study of T cell changes during pregnancy in multiple sclerosis. Sequencing was performed with immunoSEQ multiplex PCR; in TCRdb, only in-frame clones are kept and a portion is missing. There are around 40,000 clones in the sample; 70% to 90% occur only once, and about 0.53% lies in the top ten. Source: CD4+ T cells from peripheral blood mononuclear cells, taken before pregnancy. The receptors originated from a female donor with multiple sclerosis, enrolled in a pregnancy study.

The chain links TRBV2 to TRBJ2-3; unclear D gene. CDR3 length: 14 amino acids. The germline gives CDR1 SNHLY, CDR2 FYNNEI. The V gene lost 1 base and the J gene lost 2 bases, with 7 bases spanning the gap. CDR3 amino acids: CASSEDSLTDTQYF. CDR3 coding DNA: TGTGCCAGCAGTGAAGATAGCCTCACAGATACGCAGTATTTT.

V gene TRBV5-4 combines with J gene TRBJ1-4, with D possibly being TRBD1 (6 bases). The CDR3 consists of 13 residues. Trimming removed 4 bases at V and 7 bases at J, with 11 bases between. Germline lookup yields CDR1 SGHNT and CDR2 YYREEE (reference sequence). The CDR3 loop is CASSGGGREKLFF. The CDR3 bases are TGTGCCAGCAGCGGGGGCGGGCGTGAAAAACTGTTTTTT.

J is TRBJ2-7 and V is TRBV2, with D possibly being TRBD2 (7 bases). V dropped 7 bases and J dropped 7 bases, with 17 bases sitting between them. The CDR3 spans 13 residues. Germline CDR1 and CDR2: SNHLY and FYNNEI. DNA of the CDR3: TGTGCCAGCAAGCTTCGAGGGGGGGATGAGCAGTACTTC. Protein sequence: CASKLRGGDEQYF. The variable domain in full, completed from reference TRBV2 and TRBJ2-7, reads EPEVTQTPSHQVTQMGQEVILRCVPISNHLYFYWYRQILGQKVEFLVSFYNNEISEKSEIFDDQFSVERPDGSNFTLKIRSTKLEDSAMYFCASKLRGGDEQYFGPGTRLTVT.

This chain joins TRBV5-1 and TRBJ2-2; possible D gene TRBD1, 6 bases. V was cut by 3 bases and J by 3 bases, with 15 bases left in between. The CDR3 runs to 16 residues. Germline loops: CDR1 SGHRS, CDR2 YFSETQ. The CDR3 reads CASSSTPGADTGELFF. In nucleotides, the CDR3 is TGCGCCAGCAGCTCTACCCCAGGGGCCGACACCGGGGAGCTGTTTTTT.

V is TRBV19 and J is TRBJ1-4; no clear D. The germline gives CDR1 LNHDA, CDR2 SQIVND (reference sequence). The CDR3 is 14 residues long. Between the trimmed V and J ends, which lost 6 bases and 5 bases, there was a span of 13 bases. The CDR3 protein is CASSPGRRNEKLFF. The CDR3 region has the DNA TGTGCCAGTAGCCCGGGCCGGAGGAATGAAAAACTGTTTTTT.

V usage is TRBV27 and J usage is TRBJ2-7, with 10 nucleotides matching TRBD2. Germline V gene data show CDR1 as MNHEY and CDR2 as SMNVEV (reference sequence). Trimming removed 4 bases from V and 3 bases from J; junction bases left unmatched: 3. The CDR3 consists of 14 residues. CDR3 coding DNA: TGTGCCAGCAGTTGGTTAGCGGGGGGCTACGAGCAGTACTTC. Protein product: CASSWLAGGYEQYF.

The chain links TRBV11-2 to TRBJ2-1; D not resolved. CDR3 length: 14 residues. In germline, CDR1 is SGHAT, CDR2 FQNNGV. Trimming took off 1 base at V and 4 bases at J, with 8 bases between the two ends. CDR3 amino acids: CASSLGSNYNEQFF. CDR3 bases: TGTGCCAGCAGCTTAGGATCTAATTACAATGAGCAGTTCTTC.

This chain connects TRBV19 to TRBJ2-3; weak D call: TRBD2 (5 bases). Trimming left V 5 bases short and J 6 bases short, with 21 bases between. The CDR3 is 16 residues long. Germline V gives CDR1 LNHDA, CDR2 SQIVND (reference sequence). CDR3 loop: CASSGRGRASLDTQYF. CDR3 coding DNA: TGTGCCAGTAGTGGCCGGGGTAGGGCTAGCCTCGATACGCAGTATTTT.

The V and J genes are TRBV7-6 and TRBJ1-2; 9 positions agree with TRBD1. V shed 1 base, J shed 4 bases, and the junction held 7 bases outside the gene matches. The length of the CDR3 is 16 residues. CDR1 and CDR2 from the germline V gene are SGHVS and FNYEAQ. For the CDR3, the DNA is TGTGCCAGCAGCTTAGTAGATGGACAGGGGCTCTATGGCTACACCTTC. Translating it yields CASSLVDGQGLYGYTF.

V is TRBV4-2 and J is TRBJ1-2, with D perhaps TRBD1 (6 bases). Germline V gene lookup returns CDR1 LGHNA and CDR2 YNFKEQ. Trimming shortened V by 5 bases and J by 0 bases, and 16 bases separated the two germline ends. This CDR3 comprises 16 residues. The CDR3 protein is CASSNGLQGTNYGYTF. The CDR3 DNA reads TGTGCCAGCAGCAACGGCCTACAGGGTACTAACTATGGCTACACCTTC.

The CDR3 protein is CASSPRQTDTQYF. The DNA for the CDR3 is TGTGCCAGCAGCCCCCGACAGACAGATACGCAGTATTTT. The chain combines TRBV7-8 with TRBJ2-3; the D gene is possibly TRBD1 (5 bases). The CDR3 runs 13 residues. CDR1 is SGHVS and CDR2 is FQNEAQ in the germline V gene. The V end was cut by 5 bases, the J end by 3 bases, with 9 bases between.

The chain links TRBV5-4 to TRBJ2-5; the D gene is possibly TRBD2 (6 bases). Looked up from germline, CDR1 is SGHNT and CDR2 is YYREEE (reference sequence). CDR3 length: 15 amino acids. The ends were cut back, 0 bases at V and 4 bases at J, with 13 bases in the middle. DNA of the CDR3: TGTGCCAGCAGCTTGGCCTGGGGGGAGTCAGAGACCCAGTACTTC. It translates to CASSLAWGESETQYF.

The chain couples TRBV4-1 to TRBJ1-5; D might be TRBD1 (6 bases). V shed 2 bases and J shed 3 bases, with 20 bases lying between them. The CDR3 is 18 amino acids. CDR1 and CDR2 (germline): MGHRA, YSYEKL. CDR3 DNA: TGCGCCAGCAGCCAATCGGCGCCACAGGGACGTCTCAATCAGCCCCAGCATTTT. Protein sequence: CASSQSAPQGRLNQPQHF.

V usage is TRBV18 and J usage is TRBJ1-2; the D is unclear. Germline V CDR1 and CDR2: KGHSH, LQKENI. This CDR3 contains 13 residues. V was pared by 0 bases and J by 8 bases, with 10 bases between. CDR3: CASSPPQKLGYTF. CDR3 DNA: TGTGCCAGCTCACCACCGCAGAAGTTAGGCTACACCTTC.

This clone was detected only once. This chain joins TRBV30 and TRBJ2-2; the D is unclear. Trimming pared 3 bases from V and 1 base from J, leaving 3 bases between. Germline V gene data show CDR1 as GTSNPN and CDR2 as SVGIG (reference sequence). This CDR3 contains 12 residues. This CDR3 reads CAWSWNTGELFF. CDR3 sequence (DNA): TGTGCCTGGAGCTGGAACACCGGGGAGCTGTTTTTT.

This rearrangement joins TRBV5-1 to TRBJ2-1; TRBD2 agrees at 9 bases. CDR3 length equals 16 residues. With 4 bases clipped from V and 4 bases from J, the junction kept 9 bases outside the gene matches. In germline, CDR1 is SGHRS, CDR2 YFSETQ. This CDR3 reads CASSTGAGGTYNEQFF. Written as DNA, the CDR3 is TGCGCCAGCAGCACAGGAGCGGGGGGTACTTACAATGAGCAGTTCTTC.

The CDR3 region has the DNA TGTGCCAGCAGCGCCGGGGGGGTGGGTGAGCAGTTCTTC. Amino acid sequence: CASSAGGVGEQFF. This chain uses TRBV9 with TRBJ2-1; TRBD2 aligns across 8 bases. This CDR3 has 13 amino acids. Germline CDR1 is SGDLS and CDR2 is YYNGEE. The trim removed 3 bases at V and 9 bases at J, leaving 5 bases unmatched.

The genes are TRBV7-3 and TRBJ1-2; D is possibly TRBD1 (6 bases). The CDR3 has 15 residues. Germline V gives CDR1 SGHTA, CDR2 FQGTGA. With 5 bases removed from V and 3 bases from J, the gap between germline ends came to 16 bases. The CDR3 region is CASSPLPGGYYGYTF. CDR3 nucleotide sequence: TGTGCCAGCAGCCCACTTCCGGGGGGCTACTATGGCTACACCTTC.

V and J are TRBV2 and TRBJ1-1, with D uncertain. The V gene's germline CDR1 is SNHLY and CDR2 FYNNEI. The V end lost 4 bases, the J end lost 0 bases, and 9 bases lay between the germline ends. The CDR3 is 14 residues long. The CDR3: CASSGRALNTEAFF. CDR3 DNA sequence: TGTGCCAGCAGTGGGCGGGCCCTGAACACTGAAGCTTTCTTT.

The CDR3 DNA sequence: TGTGCCAGCAGCCCTAGGACAGGGAGGAACACCGGGGAGCTGTTTTTT. Its protein is CASSPRTGRNTGELFF. The chain recombines TRBV5-6 with TRBJ2-2, with TRBD1 matching 8 bases. Trimming at V came to 4 bases and at J to 1 base, leaving 6 bases not matched to a gene. This CDR3 contains 16 residues. Germline CDR1 and CDR2: SGHDT and YYEEEE.

This chain connects TRBV10-3 to TRBJ1-6, with D maybe TRBD1 (6 bases). This CDR3 is 16 amino acids long. The ends were cut back, 10 bases at V and 2 bases at J, with 18 bases in the middle. Germline lookup yields CDR1 ENHRY and CDR2 SYGVKD. The CDR3 nucleotides are TGTGCCACCTCCACCACCGACAGGCCCTATAATTCACCCCTCCACTTT. Translation gives CATSTTDRPYNSPLHF.

CDR3 sequence: CASSPGLAAGELFF. The DNA of the CDR3 is TGTGCCAGCAGCCCAGGACTAGCGGCCGGGGAGCTGTTTTTT. The chain is built from TRBV7-9 and TRBJ2-2; TRBD2 matches at 10 bases. V shed 5 bases, J shed 6 bases, and the junction held 3 bases outside the gene matches. This CDR3 contains 14 residues. Looked up from germline, CDR1 is SEHNR and CDR2 is FQNEAQ (reference sequence).

This chain links TRBV5-8 with TRBJ1-2; possible D gene TRBD1, 5 bases. The ends were cut back, 4 bases at V and 5 bases at J, with 15 bases in the middle. Germline CDR1 reads SGHTS; CDR2 reads YDEGEE. The CDR3 runs to 14 residues. CDR3 loop: CASSRLRGEYGYTF. CDR3 DNA: TGTGCCAGCAGCCGCCTACGGGGGGAGTATGGCTACACCTTC.

This clone came up a few times. DNA for the CDR3: TGTGCCAGCAGCCTCGGGGGGCTCTCACCCCTCCACTTT. Amino acids: CASSLGGLSPLHF. The chain uses TRBV2 and TRBJ1-6; D possibly corresponds to TRBD1 (6 bases). The V gene's germline CDR1 is SNHLY and CDR2 FYNNEI. Trimming pared 6 bases from V and 10 bases from J, leaving 13 bases between. The CDR3 is made up of 13 amino acids.

This rearrangement joins TRBV4-3 to TRBJ2-3; the D gene is possibly TRBD1 (6 bases). The length of the CDR3 is 15 residues. V shed 0 bases and J shed 4 bases, with 11 bases lying between them. The V gene's germline CDR1 is LGHNA and CDR2 YSLEER. The CDR3 spells CASSQDFRGPDTQYF. CDR3 DNA sequence: TGCGCCAGCAGCCAAGATTTCAGGGGACCAGATACGCAGTATTTT.

This chain joins TRBV5-8 and TRBJ2-7, with 7 bases matching TRBD1. CDR3 length equals 13 residues. Germline assignment: CDR1 SGHTS and CDR2 YDEGEE. The J segment lost 3 bases and the V segment lost 2 bases, leaving 2 bases of the junction unmatched. For the CDR3, the DNA is TGTGCCAGCAGCTTCCGACAGGGCTACGAGCAGTACTTC. Translating gives CASSFRQGYEQYF.

The genes are TRBV7-2 and TRBJ1-2, with D possibly TRBD1 on 5 matching bases. CDR1 and CDR2 (germline): SGHTA, FQGNSA. The CDR3 sequence is 14 residues long. V was pared by 3 bases and J by 4 bases, with 12 bases between. The CDR3 spells CASSFRSQGYGYTF. The DNA of the CDR3 is TGTGCCAGCAGCTTCCGATCCCAGGGCTATGGCTACACCTTC.

The V gene is TRBV6-6, the J gene TRBJ2-5, with D perhaps TRBD1 (5 bases). Germline CDR1 reads MNHNY; CDR2 reads SVGAGI (reference sequence). V lost 2 bases, J lost 5 bases, and 12 bases lay in between. There are 14 residues in the CDR3. The CDR3 nucleotides read TGTGCCAGCAGTTACCGGACACCCGTGGAGACCCAGTACTTC. Protein product: CASSYRTPVETQYF.

This chain joins TRBV27 and TRBJ2-2, with D tentatively TRBD2 (6 bases). This CDR3 has 15 residues. Germline V lookup: CDR1 MNHEY, CDR2 SMNVEV (reference sequence). Deletions cut 2 bases from V and 4 bases from J, with 11 bases between. CDR3 DNA sequence: TGTGCCAGCAGTTTAAACCGACTAGTCACCGGGGAGCTGTTTTTT. Its translation is CASSLNRLVTGELFF.